Listed here are 27 T cell receptor beta chains from one sample, sequenced in a study of post-analysis software for immune sequencing data. Prepared libraries of TCR beta cDNA carried unique molecular identifiers. TCRdb recomputed calls from the PCR reads with MiXCR, one row per CDR3 protein. The sample shows approximately 770,000 distinct CDR3 sequences, 35% to 55% of them seen only once. General observations from the study: Controls had lower frequencies than patients of four or five TRBV segments, which included TRBV5-6, TRBV5-1 and TRBV20-1.

Their target antigens are unknown. Specimen: blood. These receptors were obtained from a girl aged 5-17 years with multiple sclerosis.

This chain links TRBV20-1 with TRBJ2-5; D remains unclear. V lost 4 bases, J lost 2 bases, and 14 bases lay in between. Germline V gives CDR1 DFQATT, CDR2 SNEGSKA (reference sequence). CDR3 length equals 14 residues. CDR3 in amino acids: CSATPRHVQETQYF. CDR3 DNA sequence: TGCAGTGCTACCCCGAGACATGTTCAAGAGACCCAGTACTTC.

This clonotype was picked up many times. V is TRBV29-1 and J is TRBJ2-1; tentative D call: TRBD2 (6 bases). Between the trimmed V and J ends, which lost 3 bases and 7 bases, there was a span of 10 bases. Germline V gene sequence: CDR1 SQVTM, CDR2 ANQGSEA. The CDR3 runs to 12 residues. The CDR3 protein is CSVDGSLNEQFF. The CDR3 DNA sequence: TGCAGCGTTGACGGGAGCCTGAATGAGCAGTTCTTC.

The chain joins TRBV4-3 to TRBJ2-3; TRBD2 matches 9 bases. This CDR3 is 20 amino acids long. Germline V lookup: CDR1 LGHNA, CDR2 YSLEER. With V trimmed by 6 bases and J by 0 bases, 19 bases remained unmatched. The CDR3 here is CASSRSRPAGGLISTDTQYF. The DNA for the CDR3 is TGCGCCAGCAGTCGCAGTCGACCAGCGGGAGGCCTAATCAGCACAGATACGCAGTATTTT.

J is TRBJ2-1 and V is TRBV29-1; D might be TRBD1 or TRBD2, each matching 6 bases. Germline V gene sequence: CDR1 SQVTM, CDR2 ANQGSEA. With 6 bases removed from V and 5 bases from J, the gap between germline ends came to 17 bases. The CDR3 length is 14 residues. The CDR3 reads CSVRRGGWDNEQFF. In nucleotides, the CDR3 is TGCAGCGTCCGCAGGGGAGGTTGGGACAATGAGCAGTTCTTC.

This clonotype has just a few counts. V gene TRBV20-1 combines with J gene TRBJ2-1, with 12 bases that match TRBD2. The CDR3 totals 18 residues. Losses at the gene ends were 5 bases for V and 1 base for J; bases not matched to a gene: 12. The germline V gene has CDR1 DFQATT and CDR2 SNEGSKA (reference sequence). CDR3 coding DNA: TGCAGTGCTTCCGGTCGACTAGCGGGAGAGGGGTCCTACAATGAGCAGTTCTTC. Amino acids: CSASGRLAGEGSYNEQFF.

In its sample, this clonotype was seen a few times. This chain joins TRBV7-2 and TRBJ2-7; D perhaps matches TRBD1 (7 bases). The CDR3 runs 13 residues. Between the trimmed V and J ends, which lost 5 bases and 3 bases, there was a span of 11 bases. CDR1 and CDR2 (germline): SGHTA, FQGNSA. CDR3 region: CASSRGTDYEQYF. Written as DNA, the CDR3 is TGTGCCAGCAGCCGCGGGACAGACTACGAGCAGTACTTC.

The chain combines TRBV27 with TRBJ2-1; TRBD1 is a possible D gene (5 bases). With 8 bases removed from V and 8 bases from J, the gap between germline ends came to 13 bases. The V gene's germline CDR1 is MNHEY and CDR2 SMNVEV (reference sequence). The CDR3 is 12 residues long. CDR3 protein: CASGARSYEQFF. DNA for the CDR3: TGTGCCAGCGGGGCCCGTTCTTATGAGCAGTTCTTC.

J is TRBJ2-1 and V is TRBV24-1; possible D gene TRBD2, 7 bases. In germline, CDR1 is KGHDR, CDR2 SFDVKD. There are 17 residues in the CDR3. Trimming left V 6 bases short and J 7 bases short, with 24 bases between. CDR3 nucleotide sequence: TGTGCCACCAGTTTAGGGGGGGGTCCCTCGAAGAAGAATGAGCAGTTCTTC. This gives the protein CATSLGGGPSKKNEQFF.

V usage is TRBV20-1 and J usage is TRBJ2-3; 15 bases align to TRBD2. This CDR3 spans 15 amino acids. The germline V gene has CDR1 DFQATT and CDR2 SNEGSKA (reference sequence). V shed 6 bases, J shed 3 bases, and the junction held 4 bases outside the gene matches. CDR3 nucleotide sequence: TGCAGTGCCAAGGGACTAGCGGGAGGTACAGATACGCAGTATTTT. Amino acid sequence: CSAKGLAGGTDTQYF.

This clonotype occurred a few times. This chain links TRBV12-3 or TRBV12-4 with TRBJ1-2; 9 bases are shared with TRBD1. V lost 4 bases and J lost 8; bases outside the gene matches: 8. The CDR3 is 14 amino acids. CDR3 residues: CASSSRDRAVGYTF. The CDR3 DNA is TGTGCCAGCAGTTCCCGGGACAGGGCAGTGGGCTACACCTTC.

This clonotype was observed a handful of times. The gene calls are TRBV5-5 and TRBJ2-3; 10 nucleotides agree with TRBD2. The CDR3 runs to 15 residues. V lost 5 bases to trimming and J lost 4 bases; unmatched junction nucleotides: 7. Germline V gene lookup returns CDR1 SGHKS and CDR2 YYEKEE (reference sequence). This CDR3 is CASRNSGRGADTQYF. The DNA of the CDR3 is TGTGCCAGCAGAAACAGCGGGAGGGGCGCAGATACGCAGTATTTT.

This chain uses TRBV20-1 with TRBJ2-7, with a possible D match to TRBD2 (6 bases). This CDR3 is 18 amino acids long. Trimming left V 2 bases short and J 3 bases short, with 26 bases between. In germline, CDR1 is DFQATT, CDR2 SNEGSKA (reference sequence). CDR3 loop: CSARRLLTGEGPYYEQYF. The CDR3 region has the DNA TGCAGTGCTAGACGCCTGTTGACGGGAGAGGGCCCTTACTACGAGCAGTACTTC.

The V and J genes are TRBV20-1 and TRBJ2-7; TRBD1 might be the D (6 bases). With 5 bases removed from V and 6 bases from J, the gap between germline ends came to 17 bases. The CDR3 is 13 residues long. The germline gives CDR1 DFQATT, CDR2 SNEGSKA (reference sequence). The CDR3 DNA reads as TGCAGTGCTCACACAGGGATTACTGGCGAGCAGTACTTC. This sequence encodes CSAHTGITGEQYF.

The rearrangement joins TRBV20-1 to TRBJ1-2; TRBD1 might be the D (5 bases). CDR1 is DFQATT, CDR2 SNEGSKA, per germline (reference sequence). The V and J ends lost 1 base and 1 base respectively, with 10 bases between them. This CDR3 has 14 amino acids. DNA of the CDR3: TGCAGTGCTAGAGTAGGGGTGGTTAACTATGGCTACACCTTC. Amino acids: CSARVGVVNYGYTF.

In its sample, this clonotype was seen a few times. The chain links TRBV15 to TRBJ1-2, with 11 bases matching TRBD1. Germline trimming cut 6 bases from V and 7 bases from J; bases unmatched to any gene: 4. CDR1 is LNHNV and CDR2 is YYDKDF in the germline V gene (reference sequence). This CDR3 has 13 residues. The CDR3 spells CATSSGQGVGYTF. CDR3 sequence (DNA): TGTGCCACCAGTTCGGGACAGGGGGTTGGCTACACCTTC.

The CDR3 sequence is CASTWTGSTGELFF. CDR3 DNA: TGTGCCAGCACCTGGACAGGTTCGACCGGGGAGCTGTTTTTT. V is TRBV12-3 or TRBV12-4 and J is TRBJ2-2; 7 bases line up with TRBD1. V was pared by 7 bases and J by 5 bases, with 7 bases of the junction left unmatched. The CDR3 contains 14 residues.

The chain has TRBV6-6 and TRBJ2-3; 12 bases are a match to TRBD2. Germline V CDR1 and CDR2: MNHNY, SVGAGI (reference sequence). The CDR3 has 15 residues. The junction had 2 bases not matched to a gene; V was cut back by 4 bases and J by 3 bases. The CDR3 region is CASSWLAGGTDTQYF. CDR3 DNA sequence: TGTGCCAGCAGTTGGCTAGCGGGAGGGACAGATACGCAGTATTTT.

This sequence joins TRBV4-3 and TRBJ2-1, with D maybe TRBD2 (5 bases). The CDR3 is 18 residues long. Deletions cut 0 bases from V and 1 base from J, with 16 bases between. Germline-derived CDR1 and CDR2 are LGHNA and YSLEER. The CDR3, as DNA: TGCGCCAGCAGCCAAGACGGAGGAGGAACTAGGTCCTACAATGAGCAGTTCTTC. Its protein product is CASSQDGGGTRSYNEQFF.

The chain joins TRBV12-3 or TRBV12-4 to TRBJ2-5; D gene ambiguous. The CDR3 length is 13 residues. Trimming removed 3 bases at V and 5 bases at J, with 10 bases between. The CDR3 nucleotides are TGTGCCAGCAGTTTCGGGCTTTACGAGACCCAGTACTTC. Protein sequence: CASSFGLYETQYF.

The V and J genes are TRBV20-1 and TRBJ1-5; D may be TRBD1 (5 bases). With 5 bases removed from V and 0 bases from J, the gap between germline ends came to 11 bases. This CDR3 is 14 amino acids long. Germline CDR1 reads DFQATT; CDR2 reads SNEGSKA (reference sequence). The CDR3 bases are TGCAGTGCTGTGCAGGGAAATAGCAATCAGCCCCAGCATTTT. Protein product: CSAVQGNSNQPQHF.

This clonotype has only a few counts. The chain employs TRBV5-6 and TRBJ1-2; no definite D call. The CDR3 is 15 amino acids. The germline V and J ends were trimmed by 0 bases and 3 bases, with 12 bases remaining between them. Germline assignment: CDR1 SGHDT and CDR2 YYEEEE. CDR3 nucleotides: TGTGCCAGCAGCTTGGATAAGGGTCAGGACTATGGCTACACCTTC. It is translated as CASSLDKGQDYGYTF.

This clonotype showed up just a few times. This CDR3 reads CASTYRQTQETQYF. The CDR3 DNA is TGTGCCAGCACGTATCGACAGACCCAAGAGACCCAGTACTTC. The chain has TRBV11-2 and TRBJ2-5, with D possibly TRBD1 on 5 matching bases. This CDR3 spans 14 amino acids. V was trimmed by 7 bases and J by 1 base, leaving 13 bases between them. Germline lookup yields CDR1 SGHAT and CDR2 FQNNGV.

The rearrangement joins TRBV9 to TRBJ1-4, with D maybe TRBD1 (6 bases). The CDR3 is 15 amino acids. Trimming left V 4 bases short and J 8 bases short, with 18 bases between. Germline V CDR1 and CDR2: SGDLS, YYNGEE. DNA of the CDR3: TGTGCCAGCAGCCCATATGGGGGCCTCGGGGAAAAACTGTTTTTT. As protein: CASSPYGGLGEKLFF. The whole variable domain, filled in from reference TRBV9 and TRBJ1-4, reads DSGVTQTPKHLITATGQRVTLRCSPRSGDLSVYWYQQSLDQGLQFLIQYYNGEERAKGNILERFSAQQFPDLHSELNLSSLELGDSALYFCASSPYGGLGEKLFFGSGTQLSVL.

Comment on this clonotype: The CDR3 end shows no conserved phenylalanine or tryptophan, and so a read error is likely. The rearrangement joins TRBV12-3 or TRBV12-4 to TRBJ2-3, with TRBD2 matching 8 bases. V was pared by 7 bases and J by 3 bases, with 6 bases of the junction left unmatched. This CDR3 is built from 14 residues. For the CDR3, the DNA is TGTGCCAGCACCCCTCGGGGGGGAACAGATACGCAGTATTCT. Translating gives CASTPRGGTDTQYS.

The chain is built from TRBV4-1 and TRBJ2-7, with 8 nucleotides matching TRBD1. The CDR3 spans 13 residues. CDR1 is MGHRA and CDR2 is YSYEKL in the germline V gene. V gave up 4 bases and J gave up 6 bases; unmatched junction bases: 5. CDR3 nucleotides: TGCGCCAGCAGCCCCGGACAGGGTTTCGAGCAGTACTTC. Translating gives CASSPGQGFEQYF.

This clonotype occurred a few times. The chain uses TRBV21-1 and TRBJ2-5; the table's D call of TRBD1 was not tested on the DNA. TRBV21-1 is labeled a pseudogene. The CDR3 runs to 16 residues. The CDR3 here is CASSKFTGTAEKTQYF. The CDR3 coding sequence is TGTGCCAGCAGCAAATTCACAGGGACCGCCGAGAAGACCCAGTACTTC.

The chain's CDR3 is CASSSPTHTDTQYF. Here the CDR3 DNA reads TGTGCCAGCAGCTCTCCTACTCACACAGATACGCAGTATTTT. V usage is TRBV13 and J usage is TRBJ2-3; D is ambiguous. The CDR3 sequence is 14 residues long. Trimming took off 4 bases at V and 2 bases at J, with 10 bases between the two ends. Germline loops: CDR1 PRHDT, CDR2 FYEKMQ (reference sequence).